Sequencing of this T cell receptor (beta chain) was carried out in a study of T cells in Graves' hyperthyroidism and ophthalmopathy. In this sample, this clonotype turned up many times. Amplified TCR beta CDR3 regions derived from RNA transcripts. In the first-round RT-PCR of the TCR CDR3, the HTBI primer set was used. Using its own MiXCR run on the multiplex PCR reads, TCRdb lists one record per CDR3 protein. This sample yields 350,000 to 400,000 distinct CDR3 sequences, of which 15% are seen a single time; about 33% belongs to the top ten. Germline CDR1 ENHRY, CDR2 SYGVKD. This CDR3 contains 14 residues. V was pared by 0 bases and J by 4 bases, with 9 bases between.

This sequence originates from a woman aged 25 to 39 with Graves' hyperthyroidism. The genes are TRBV10-3 and TRBJ1-1; D ambiguous. Sequencing was done on a sample of blood. CDR3 in amino acids: CAISESSVSTEAFF. CDR3 bases: TGTGCCATCAGTGAGTCGTCGGTGAGCACTGAAGCTTTCTTT.